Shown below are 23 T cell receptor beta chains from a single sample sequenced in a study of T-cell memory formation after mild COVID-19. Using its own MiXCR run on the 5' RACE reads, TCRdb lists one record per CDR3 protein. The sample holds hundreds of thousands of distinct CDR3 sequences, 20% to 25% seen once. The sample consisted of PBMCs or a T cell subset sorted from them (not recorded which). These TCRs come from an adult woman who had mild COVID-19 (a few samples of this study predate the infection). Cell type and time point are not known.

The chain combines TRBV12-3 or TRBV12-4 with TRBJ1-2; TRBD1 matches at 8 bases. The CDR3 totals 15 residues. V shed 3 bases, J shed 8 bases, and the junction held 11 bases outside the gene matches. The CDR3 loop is CASSFGLLQGDGYTF. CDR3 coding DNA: TGTGCCAGCAGTTTCGGCCTTTTACAGGGGGACGGCTACACCTTC.

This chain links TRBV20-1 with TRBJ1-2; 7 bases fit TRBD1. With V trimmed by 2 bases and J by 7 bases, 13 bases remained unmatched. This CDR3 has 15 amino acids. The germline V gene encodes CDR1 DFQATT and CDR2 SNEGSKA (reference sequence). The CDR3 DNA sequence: TGCAGTGCTAGACTTGCGGGGAGGGACAGACGTGGCTACACCTTC. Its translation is CSARLAGRDRRGYTF.

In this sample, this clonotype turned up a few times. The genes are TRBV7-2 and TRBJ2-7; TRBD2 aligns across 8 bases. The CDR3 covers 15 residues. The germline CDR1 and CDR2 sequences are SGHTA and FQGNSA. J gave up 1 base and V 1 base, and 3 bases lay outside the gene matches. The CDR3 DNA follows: TGTGCCAGCAGCTTAGACCCGGGAGGGTCCTACGAGCAGTACTTC. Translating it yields CASSLDPGGSYEQYF. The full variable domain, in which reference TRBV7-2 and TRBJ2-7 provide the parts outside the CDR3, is GAGVSQSPSNKVTEKGKDVELRCDPISGHTALYWYRQSLGQGLEFLIYFQGNSAPDKSGLPSDRFSAERTGGSVSTLTIQRTQQEDSAVYLCASSLDPGGSYEQYFGPGTRLTVT.

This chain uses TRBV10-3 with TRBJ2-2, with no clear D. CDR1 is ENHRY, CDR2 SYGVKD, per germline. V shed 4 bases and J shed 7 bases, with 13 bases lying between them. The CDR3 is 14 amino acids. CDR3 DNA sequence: TGTGCCATCAGTGTTAGGAGCGATAACGGGGAGCTGTTTTTT. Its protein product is CAISVRSDNGELFF.

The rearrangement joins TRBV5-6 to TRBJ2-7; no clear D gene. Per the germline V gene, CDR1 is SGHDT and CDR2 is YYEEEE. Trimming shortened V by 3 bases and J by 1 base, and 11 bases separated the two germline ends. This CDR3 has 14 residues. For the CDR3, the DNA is TGTGCCAGCAGCTCCTCGACATGGTCCTACGAGCAGTACTTC. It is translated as CASSSSTWSYEQYF.

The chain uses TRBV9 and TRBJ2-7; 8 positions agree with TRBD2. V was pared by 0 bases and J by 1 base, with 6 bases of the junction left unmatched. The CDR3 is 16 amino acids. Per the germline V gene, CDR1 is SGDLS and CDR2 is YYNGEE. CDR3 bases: TGTGCCAGCAGCGTAGATCCAGCGGGGGCATCCTACGAGCAGTACTTC. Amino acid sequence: CASSVDPAGASYEQYF.

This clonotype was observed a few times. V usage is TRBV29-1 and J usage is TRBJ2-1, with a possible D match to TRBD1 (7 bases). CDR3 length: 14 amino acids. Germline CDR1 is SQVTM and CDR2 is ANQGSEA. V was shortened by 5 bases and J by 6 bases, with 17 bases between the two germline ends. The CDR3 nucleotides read TGCAGCGTTCCGGAGGGGGCGGGCGGCAATGAGCAGTTCTTC. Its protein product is CSVPEGAGGNEQFF.

The CDR3 DNA is TGTGCCAGCAGCTATGCAGGAGCAGGGCAGTTCTTC. Amino acid sequence: CASSYAGAGQFF. This chain joins TRBV7-9 and TRBJ2-1; D gene ambiguous. CDR1 and CDR2 (germline): SEHNR, FQNEAQ (reference sequence). CDR3 length: 12 residues. V was clipped by 4 bases and J by 12 bases, with 13 bases between them. Filled out from reference TRBV7-9 and TRBJ2-1, the complete variable domain reads DTGVSQNPRHKITKRGQNVTFRCDPISEHNRLYWYRQTLGQGPEFLTYFQNEAQLEKSRLLSDRFSAERPKGSFSTLEIQRTEQGDSAMYLCASSYAGAGQFFGPGTRLTVL.

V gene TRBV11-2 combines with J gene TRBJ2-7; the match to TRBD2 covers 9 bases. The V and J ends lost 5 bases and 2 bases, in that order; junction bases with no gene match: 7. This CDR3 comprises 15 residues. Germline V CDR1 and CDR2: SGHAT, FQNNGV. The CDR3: CASSLTSGGPYEQYF. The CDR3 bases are TGTGCCAGCAGCCTCACCAGCGGGGGGCCCTACGAGCAGTACTTC.

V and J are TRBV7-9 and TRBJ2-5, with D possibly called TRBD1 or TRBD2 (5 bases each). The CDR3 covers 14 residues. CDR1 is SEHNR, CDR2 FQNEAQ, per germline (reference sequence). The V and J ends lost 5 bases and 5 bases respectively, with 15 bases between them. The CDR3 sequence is CASSPGTAAETQYF. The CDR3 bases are TGTGCCAGCAGCCCCGGGACCGCCGCGGAGACCCAGTACTTC.

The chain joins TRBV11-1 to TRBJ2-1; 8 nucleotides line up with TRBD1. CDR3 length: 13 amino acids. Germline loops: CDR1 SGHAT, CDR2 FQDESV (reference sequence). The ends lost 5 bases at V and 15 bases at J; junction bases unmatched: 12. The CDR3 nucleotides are TGTGCCAGCAGCGCGAAATTGGGACAGGTAGTGTTCTTC. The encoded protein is CASSAKLGQVVFF.

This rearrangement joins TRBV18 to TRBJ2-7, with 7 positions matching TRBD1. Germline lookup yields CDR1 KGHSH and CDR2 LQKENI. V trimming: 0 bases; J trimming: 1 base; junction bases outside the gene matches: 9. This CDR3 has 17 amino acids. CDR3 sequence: CASSPPGVAGGSYEQYF. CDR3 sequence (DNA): TGTGCCAGCTCACCACCCGGGGTGGCAGGGGGATCCTACGAGCAGTACTTC.

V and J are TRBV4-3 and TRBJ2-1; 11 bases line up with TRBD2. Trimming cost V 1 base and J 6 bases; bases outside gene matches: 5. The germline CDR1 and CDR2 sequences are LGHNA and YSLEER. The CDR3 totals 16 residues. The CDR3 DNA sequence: TGCGCCAGCAGCCAAGCCCCGGGACTAGCGGTCAATGAGCAGTTCTTC. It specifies CASSQAPGLAVNEQFF.

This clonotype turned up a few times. This CDR3 reads CASSFRDYSYEQYF. In DNA form, the CDR3 reads TGTGCCAGCAGCTTCCGGGACTACTCCTACGAGCAGTACTTC. J is TRBJ2-7 and V is TRBV7-2; 7 positions agree with TRBD2. In germline, CDR1 is SGHTA, CDR2 FQGNSA. The CDR3 extends over 14 amino acids. The junction had 2 bases not matched to a gene; V was cut back by 3 bases and J by 0 bases.

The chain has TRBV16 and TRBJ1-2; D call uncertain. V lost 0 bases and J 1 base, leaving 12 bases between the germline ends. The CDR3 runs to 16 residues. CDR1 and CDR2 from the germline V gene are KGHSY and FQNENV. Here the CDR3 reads CASSQSKAGFNYGYTF. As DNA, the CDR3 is TGTGCCAGCAGCCAATCTAAGGCAGGCTTTAACTATGGCTACACCTTC.

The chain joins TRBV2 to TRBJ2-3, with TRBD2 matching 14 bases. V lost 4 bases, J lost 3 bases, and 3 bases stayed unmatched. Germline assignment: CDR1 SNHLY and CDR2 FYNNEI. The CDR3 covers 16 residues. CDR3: CASSGGLAGETDTQYF. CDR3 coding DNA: TGTGCCAGCAGTGGGGGACTAGCGGGAGAAACAGATACGCAGTATTTT.

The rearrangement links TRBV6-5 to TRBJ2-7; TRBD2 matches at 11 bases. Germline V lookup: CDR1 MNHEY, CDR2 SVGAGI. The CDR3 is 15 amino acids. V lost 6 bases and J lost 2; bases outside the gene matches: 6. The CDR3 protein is CASSTGTSGAYEQYF. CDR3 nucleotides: TGTGCCAGCAGCACCGGGACTAGCGGAGCCTACGAGCAGTACTTC.

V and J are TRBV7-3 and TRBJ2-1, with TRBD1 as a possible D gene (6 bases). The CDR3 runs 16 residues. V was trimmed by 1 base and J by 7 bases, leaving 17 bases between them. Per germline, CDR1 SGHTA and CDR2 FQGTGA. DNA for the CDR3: TGTGCCAGCAGCTTAATGTCGGCAGGGGTGAAAAATGAGCAGTTCTTC. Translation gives CASSLMSAGVKNEQFF.

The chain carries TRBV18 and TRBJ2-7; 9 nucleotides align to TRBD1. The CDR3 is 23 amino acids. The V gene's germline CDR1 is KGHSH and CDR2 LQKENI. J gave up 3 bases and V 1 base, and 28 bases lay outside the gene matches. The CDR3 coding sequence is TGTGCCAGCTCACCACGGAACCGGGTGGTAGCTGGGACAGGGTCCTCTCAAAACTACGAGCAGTACTTC. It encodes CASSPRNRVVAGTGSSQNYEQYF.

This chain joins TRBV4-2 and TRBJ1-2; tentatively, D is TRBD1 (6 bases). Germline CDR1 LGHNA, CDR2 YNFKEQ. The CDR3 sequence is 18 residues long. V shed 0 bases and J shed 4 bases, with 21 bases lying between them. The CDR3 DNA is TGTGCCAGCAGCCAAGATTCAATGCGACAGGTCCTAATCTATGGCTACACCTTC. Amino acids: CASSQDSMRQVLIYGYTF.

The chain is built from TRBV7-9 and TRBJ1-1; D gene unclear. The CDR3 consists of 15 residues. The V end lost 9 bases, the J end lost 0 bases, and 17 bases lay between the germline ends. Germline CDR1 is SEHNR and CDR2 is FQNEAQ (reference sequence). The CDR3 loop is CASAQVIIMNTEAFF. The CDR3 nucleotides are TGTGCCAGTGCGCAGGTAATCATCATGAACACTGAAGCTTTCTTT.

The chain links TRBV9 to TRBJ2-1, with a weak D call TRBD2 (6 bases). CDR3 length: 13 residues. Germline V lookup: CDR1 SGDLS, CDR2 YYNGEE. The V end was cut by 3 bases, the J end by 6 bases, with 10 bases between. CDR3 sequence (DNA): TGTGCCAGCAGCGGTACTAGCACCAATGAGCAGTTCTTC. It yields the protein CASSGTSTNEQFF.

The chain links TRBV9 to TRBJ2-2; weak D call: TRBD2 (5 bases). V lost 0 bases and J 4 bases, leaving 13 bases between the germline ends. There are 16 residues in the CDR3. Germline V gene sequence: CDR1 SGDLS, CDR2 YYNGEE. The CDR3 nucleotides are TGTGCCAGCAGCGTAGAACCCGGGAAGATCACCGGGGAGCTGTTTTTT. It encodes CASSVEPGKITGELFF.